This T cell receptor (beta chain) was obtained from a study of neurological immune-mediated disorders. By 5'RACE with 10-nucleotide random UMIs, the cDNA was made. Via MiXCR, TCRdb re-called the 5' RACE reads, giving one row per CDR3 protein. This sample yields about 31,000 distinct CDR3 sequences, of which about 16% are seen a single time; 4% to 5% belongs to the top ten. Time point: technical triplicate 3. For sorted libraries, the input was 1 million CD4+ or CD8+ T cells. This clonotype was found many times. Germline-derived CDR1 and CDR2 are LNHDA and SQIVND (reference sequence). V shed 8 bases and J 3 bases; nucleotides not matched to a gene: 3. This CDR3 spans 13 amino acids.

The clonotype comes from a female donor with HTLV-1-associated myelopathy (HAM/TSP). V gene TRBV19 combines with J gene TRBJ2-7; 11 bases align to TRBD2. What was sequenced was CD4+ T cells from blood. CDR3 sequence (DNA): TGTGCCAGTGGGGGACTAGCGGACTACGAGCAGTACTTC. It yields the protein CASGGLADYEQYF.